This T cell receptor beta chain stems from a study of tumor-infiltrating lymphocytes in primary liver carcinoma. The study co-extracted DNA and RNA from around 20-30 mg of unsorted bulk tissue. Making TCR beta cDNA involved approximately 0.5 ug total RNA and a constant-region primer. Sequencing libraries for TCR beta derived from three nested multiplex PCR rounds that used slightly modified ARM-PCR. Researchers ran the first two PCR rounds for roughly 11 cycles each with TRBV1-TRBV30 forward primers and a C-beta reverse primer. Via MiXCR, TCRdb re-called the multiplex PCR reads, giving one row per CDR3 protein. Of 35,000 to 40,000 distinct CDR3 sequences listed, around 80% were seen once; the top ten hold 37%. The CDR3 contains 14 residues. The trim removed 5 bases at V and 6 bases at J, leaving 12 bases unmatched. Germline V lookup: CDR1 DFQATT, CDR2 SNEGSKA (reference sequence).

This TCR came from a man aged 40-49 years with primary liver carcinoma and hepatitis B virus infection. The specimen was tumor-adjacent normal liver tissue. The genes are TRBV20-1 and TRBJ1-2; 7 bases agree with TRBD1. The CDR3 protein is CSAGTGEGFDGYTF. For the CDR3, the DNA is TGCAGTGCTGGTACAGGGGAGGGATTTGATGGCTACACCTTC.